Sequencing of this TCR beta chain was carried out in a study of T cell responses to AZD1222 COVID-19 vaccine. On this clone: The antigen remains unidentified.

The CDR3 has 13 amino acids. CDR1 and CDR2 (germline): SQVTM, ANQGSEA. The V and J ends lost 6 bases and 2 bases respectively, with 14 bases between them. Overall study findings and caveats: AZD1222 recipients seropositive at baseline numbered only 6 or 7. Most donors were white British and more were female, and clonal diversity was possibly underestimated. Variant regions that are unmutated are reportedly the target of nearly half of spike-specific TCRs. Spike was spanned by vaccine-associated CD4 TCRs, which were dominant at 160-218 and 743-854.

The repertoire was sequenced with immunoSEQ multiplex PCR; TCRdb's copy has only in-frame clones and lacks some. The sample consists of some 110,000 clones, about 90% of them appearing once. The material sequenced was peripheral blood, taken 28 days after the second AZD1222 dose. The chain employs TRBV29-1 and TRBJ2-7; D uncertain. The TCR sequence derives from an adult who received the AZD1222 COVID-19 vaccine. CDR3 region: CSVMTLLTYEQYF. CDR3 bases: TGCAGCGTCATGACGTTACTAACCTACGAGCAGTACTTC.